The next 20 T cell receptor beta chains were all read from a single sample in a study of T-cell reconstitution after alpha-beta-depleted transplantation in children. As it was prepared, the TCRbeta library received unique molecular identifiers. MiXCR was run by TCRdb on the PCR reads, yielding one entry per CDR3 protein. The sample lists about 980,000 distinct CDR3 sequences, about 30% occurring once. The material sequenced was PBMCs, mostly from graft donor cells, taken 360 days after TCRalphabeta/CD19-depleted stem cell transplant. These receptor sequences come from a boy under three years old who had a stem cell transplant for SCID, so the T cells may come from the graft donor.

The chain recombines TRBV9 with TRBJ2-3, with unresolved D. Trimming stripped 1 base from V and 5 bases from J, with 5 bases between. This CDR3 is built from 12 residues. Germline CDR1 is SGDLS and CDR2 is YYNGEE. CDR3 loop: CASSVSGDTQYF. For the CDR3, the DNA is TGTGCCAGCAGCGTATCAGGAGATACGCAGTATTTT.

This clonotype has a handful of counts. The J gene is TRBJ2-7, the V gene TRBV5-1; the match to TRBD1 covers 10 bases. Germline V lookup: CDR1 SGHRS, CDR2 YFSETQ. V shed 4 bases and J 5 bases; nucleotides not matched to a gene: 12. This CDR3 region has 16 residues. The CDR3 bases are TGCGCCAGCAGCCCCTGGGACAGGGGAAAAGAGGACGAGCAGTACTTC. Protein: CASSPWDRGKEDEQYF.

The DNA of the CDR3 is TGTGCCAGCAGTTATCAGAGGTCCTACAATGAGCAGTTCTTC. It encodes CASSYQRSYNEQFF. This chain joins TRBV6-2 or TRBV6-3 and TRBJ2-1, with no clear D. V lost 3 bases and J 1 base, leaving 7 bases between the germline ends. This CDR3 comprises 14 residues. Germline-derived CDR1 and CDR2 are MNHEY and SVGEGT.

This clonotype was observed a few times. This chain links TRBV6-1 with TRBJ2-3; TRBD1 is a possible D gene (6 bases). Germline V gene data show CDR1 as MNHNS and CDR2 as SASEGT. Trimming shortened V by 4 bases and J by 0 bases, and 20 bases separated the two germline ends. The CDR3 has 18 amino acids. The CDR3 is CASSATITGQSSTDTQYF. For the CDR3, the DNA is TGTGCCAGCAGTGCCACAATAACCGGACAGAGCAGCACAGATACGCAGTATTTT.

The rearrangement joins TRBV12-3 or TRBV12-4 to TRBJ1-5; tentative D call: TRBD1 (6 bases). The V end was cut by 8 bases, the J end by 2 bases, with 16 bases between. The CDR3 loop spans 15 amino acids. In DNA, the CDR3 is TGTGCCAGCCAAACAAGGCCAGGGGGCAATCAGCCCCAGCATTTT. Translation gives CASQTRPGGNQPQHF.

This clonotype turned up a few times. The chain carries TRBV24-1 and TRBJ2-3, with D unclear. Trimming pared 4 bases from V and 1 base from J, leaving 8 bases between. CDR1 and CDR2 from the germline V gene are KGHDR and SFDVKD. This CDR3 has 14 residues. The CDR3 loop reads CATSDAAGTDTQYF. The CDR3 region has the DNA TGTGCCACCAGTGACGCCGCGGGCACAGATACGCAGTATTTT.

The V gene is TRBV4-2, the J gene TRBJ2-6, with TRBD2 identical over 12 bases. The V gene's germline CDR1 is LGHNA and CDR2 YNFKEQ. The junction had 4 bases not matched to a gene; V was cut back by 4 bases and J by 0 bases. CDR3 length equals 18 residues. CDR3 residues: CASSPLAGGSSGANVLTF. Written as DNA, the CDR3 is TGTGCCAGCAGCCCTCTAGCGGGGGGGAGCTCTGGGGCCAACGTCCTGACTTTC.

This clonotype appeared many times. This chain connects TRBV6-5 to TRBJ2-2; D gene ambiguous. Trimming removed 0 bases from V and 4 bases from J, with 9 bases in between. The CDR3 extends over 15 amino acids. Germline CDR1 reads MNHEY; CDR2 reads SVGAGI. The CDR3 spells CASSYSGSTTGELFF. The CDR3 bases are TGTGCCAGCAGTTACTCAGGGTCTACCACCGGGGAGCTGTTTTTT.

The chain uses TRBV29-1 and TRBJ2-3; 8 bases fit TRBD1. Per the germline V gene, CDR1 is SQVTM and CDR2 is ANQGSEA. V was pared by 3 bases and J by 5 bases, with 7 bases of the junction left unmatched. The CDR3 is made up of 14 amino acids. CDR3 loop: CSVDVQGDGDTQYF. CDR3 nucleotides: TGCAGCGTTGATGTACAGGGGGATGGAGATACGCAGTATTTT.

This clonotype was detected only a few times. The J gene is TRBJ2-5, the V gene TRBV2; no reliable D call. The CDR3 consists of 12 residues. The germline V and J ends were trimmed by 8 bases and 5 bases, with 12 bases remaining between them. Germline assignment: CDR1 SNHLY and CDR2 FYNNEI. DNA for the CDR3: TGTGCCAGCGACGGACCCATGGAGACCCAGTACTTC. Protein product: CASDGPMETQYF.

In its sample, this clonotype was seen a few times. This sequence joins TRBV5-1 and TRBJ1-3; no definite D call. With 5 bases removed from V and 3 bases from J, the gap between germline ends came to 9 bases. The germline V gene has CDR1 SGHRS and CDR2 YFSETQ. The CDR3 length is 13 residues. As DNA, the CDR3 is TGCGCCAGCAGTATAGGATATGGAAACACCATATATTTT. It specifies CASSIGYGNTIYF.

The CDR3 sequence: CASSFRSQASYGYTF. The CDR3 nucleotides are TGTGCCAGCAGTTTTCGGTCGCAGGCCTCCTATGGCTACACCTTC. This sequence joins TRBV5-6 and TRBJ1-2; D is ambiguous. V was shortened by 5 bases and J by 4 bases, with 18 bases between the two germline ends. Germline V gene data show CDR1 as SGHDT and CDR2 as YYEEEE. This CDR3 has 15 residues.

The rearrangement uses TRBV20-1 and TRBJ1-1; D perhaps matches TRBD1 (5 bases). The CDR3 has 14 amino acids. Trimming took 0 bases from V and 10 from J, leaving 18 bases between them. The germline V gene has CDR1 DFQATT and CDR2 SNEGSKA (reference sequence). The CDR3 sequence is CSAREKWEGAGAFF. CDR3 nucleotide sequence: TGCAGTGCTAGAGAGAAGTGGGAAGGGGCAGGAGCTTTCTTT.

Only a few counts were recorded for this clonotype. The rearrangement links TRBV12-3 or TRBV12-4 to TRBJ1-1; TRBD1 might be the D (5 bases). V was trimmed by 7 bases and J by 1 base, leaving 13 bases between them. The CDR3 length is 14 residues. For the CDR3, the DNA is TGTGCCAGCACCTTGGGAGGGACGAACACTGAAGCTTTCTTT. Translating gives CASTLGGTNTEAFF.

This clonotype has at least ten counts. The chain has TRBV5-1 and TRBJ1-2; 9 bases agree with TRBD1. The trim removed 4 bases at V and 7 bases at J, leaving 2 bases unmatched. The V gene's germline CDR1 is SGHRS and CDR2 YFSETQ. The length of the CDR3 is 12 residues. CDR3 protein: CASSPDRGGYTF. The CDR3 DNA is TGCGCCAGCAGCCCGGACAGGGGTGGCTACACCTTC.

V gene TRBV5-6 combines with J gene TRBJ2-3; 7 bases fit TRBD1. From germline, CDR1 is SGHDT and CDR2 YYEEEE. The trim removed 3 bases at V and 2 bases at J, leaving 6 bases unmatched. This CDR3 contains 15 residues. The CDR3 sequence is CASSSGQYHTDTQYF. In DNA, the CDR3 is TGTGCCAGCAGCTCGGGACAGTATCACACAGATACGCAGTATTTT. The full variable domain, rest sourced from reference TRBV5-6 and TRBJ2-3, is DAGVTQSPTHLIKTRGQQVTLRCSPKSGHDTVSWYQQALGQGPQFIFQYYEEEERQRGNFPDRFSGHQFPNYSSELNVNALLLGDSALYLCASSSGQYHTDTQYFGPGTRLTVL.

V and J are TRBV5-5 and TRBJ1-6, with no clear D. This CDR3 has 15 amino acids. V lost 1 base and J 4 bases, leaving 9 bases between the germline ends. CDR1 SGHKS and CDR2 YYEKEE come from the germline V gene (reference sequence). In DNA form, the CDR3 reads TGTGCCAGCAGCTTGATAACGGTTTATAATTCACCCCTCCACTTT. Encoded protein: CASSLITVYNSPLHF.

The CDR3 spells CASSPHQNERFSSYEQYF. DNA of the CDR3: TGTGCCAGCAGCCCACACCAAAACGAACGATTTAGCTCCTACGAGCAGTACTTC. The J gene is TRBJ2-7, the V gene TRBV28; D uncertain. Germline-derived CDR1 and CDR2 are MDHEN and SYDVKM. CDR3 length: 18 amino acids. V was trimmed by 6 bases and J by 0 bases, leaving 24 bases between them.

This clonotype has a handful of counts. This chain links TRBV15 with TRBJ2-3; unclear D gene. V dropped 0 bases and J dropped 8 bases, with 18 bases sitting between them. Looked up from germline, CDR1 is LNHNV and CDR2 is YYDKDF (reference sequence). The length of the CDR3 is 16 residues. CDR3 nucleotide sequence: TGTGCCACCAGCAGAGATCCCTTCGGATCGATCAGTACGCAGTATTTT. This gives the protein CATSRDPFGSISTQYF.

The sample holds a few counts of this clonotype. The rearrangement links TRBV28 to TRBJ1-2; TRBD1 might be the D (5 bases). V shed 5 bases and J shed 5 bases, with 15 bases lying between them. Germline CDR1 MDHEN, CDR2 SYDVKM. The CDR3 extends over 14 amino acids. CDR3 DNA: TGTGCCAGCAGTCGTCCCGCGGGGGGGTATGGCTACACCTTC. This codes for CASSRPAGGYGYTF.